This T cell receptor (beta chain) was documented in a study of blood T cell repertoires in COVID-19. V was pared by 3 bases and J by 5 bases, with 16 bases between. CDR3 length equals 15 residues. Germline-derived CDR1 and CDR2 are MGHDK and SYGVNS. The method was immunoSEQ multiplex PCR; TCRdb's version includes in-frame clones alone and lacks a portion of them. The sample shows over 400,000 clones, roughly 91% of them seen only once. Sequencing was done on a sample of peripheral blood. The receptor was isolated from a woman aged 50 to 65 with COVID-19, enrolled during active disease. This chain connects TRBV25-1 to TRBJ1-1; TRBD1 might be the D (6 bases). CDR3 in amino acids: CASSDFGAGVTEAFF. The CDR3 coding sequence is TGTGCCAGCAGTGACTTTGGCGCAGGGGTTACTGAAGCTTTCTTT.